These 7 T cell receptor beta chains were all obtained from the same sample, sequenced in a study of cytomegalovirus exposure and HLA in healthy donors. This PCR relied on a set of 60 Vbeta primers and 13 Jbeta primers. TCRdb's copy holds only in-frame clones and misses some; the assay was immunoSEQ multiplex PCR. The data hold 99,000 or so clones, with roughly 15% observed a single time. The sequenced sample was PBMCs. These receptors all stem from a female donor in good health and CMV-seronegative.

This clone has only a few counts. The chain combines TRBV28 with TRBJ1-2, with D possibly being TRBD1 (6 bases). The V gene lost 5 bases and the J gene lost 5 bases, with 12 bases spanning the gap. Germline CDR1 reads MDHEN; CDR2 reads SYDVKM. This CDR3 has 13 amino acids. Written as DNA, the CDR3 is TGTGCCAGCAGTGTCGGACAGCTGTATGGCTACACCTTC. Its protein product is CASSVGQLYGYTF.

The chain is built from TRBV6-4 and TRBJ2-1; perhaps TRBD1 as D (6 bases). V lost 5 bases to trimming and J lost 10 bases, with 18 bases between them. This CDR3 has 14 residues. Germline values: CDR1 MRHNA, CDR2 SNTAGT. The CDR3 sequence is CASSQGWATGEQFF. The CDR3 DNA reads as TGTGCCAGCAGTCAGGGGTGGGCCACTGGAGAGCAGTTCTTC.

V gene TRBV30 combines with J gene TRBJ1-5, with D possibly TRBD1 on 5 matching bases. The germline CDR1 and CDR2 sequences are GTSNPN and SVGIG (reference sequence). V was cut by 4 bases and J by 6 bases, with 13 bases left in between. This CDR3 spans 13 amino acids. The CDR3 sequence is CAWTAGGGQPQHF. CDR3 DNA: TGTGCCTGGACCGCCGGGGGAGGTCAGCCCCAGCATTTT. The full variable domain, rest sourced from reference TRBV30 and TRBJ1-5, is SQTIHQWPATLVQPVGSPLSLECTVEGTSNPNLYWYRQAAGRGLQLLFYSVGIGQISSEVPQNLSASRPQDRQFILSSKKLLLSDSGFYLCAWTAGGGQPQHFGDGTRLSIL.

The genes are TRBV28 and TRBJ2-3, with a weak D call TRBD1 (5 bases). Trimming pared 3 bases from V and 3 bases from J, leaving 16 bases between. The length of the CDR3 is 16 residues. Germline assignment: CDR1 MDHEN and CDR2 SYDVKM. CDR3 nucleotide sequence: TGTGCCAGCAGTTTTAATCTTAGCCCAGGGACAGATACGCAGTATTTT. Protein product: CASSFNLSPGTDTQYF.

The chain combines TRBV5-1 with TRBJ2-1; perhaps TRBD2 as D (7 bases). In germline, CDR1 is SGHRS, CDR2 YFSETQ. The CDR3 contains 15 residues. V lost 1 base, J lost 6 bases, and 14 bases lay in between. In DNA form, the CDR3 reads TGCGCCAGCAGCTTGTTCGAGGGGGGGCTCAATGAGCAGTTCTTC. Residues: CASSLFEGGLNEQFF.

This clone was detected a few times. This chain joins TRBV30 and TRBJ2-2; D might be TRBD2 (6 bases). Germline assignment: CDR1 GTSNPN and CDR2 SVGIG (reference sequence). CDR3 length equals 14 residues. With 4 bases removed from V and 4 bases from J, the gap between germline ends came to 13 bases. The CDR3 loop reads CAWTRERVTGELFF. The DNA of the CDR3 is TGTGCCTGGACTCGCGAGCGGGTCACCGGGGAGCTGTTTTTT.

The chain employs TRBV30 and TRBJ1-4, with D unclear. Trimming removed 1 base from V and 8 bases from J, with 8 bases in between. CDR1 and CDR2 from the germline V gene are GTSNPN and SVGIG (reference sequence). The length of the CDR3 is 12 residues. CDR3 sequence reads: CAWSDVGEKLFF. CDR3 sequence (DNA): TGTGCCTGGAGTGACGTCGGGGAAAAACTGTTTTTT.